A single T cell receptor beta chain is shown here with its context. Assay used: immunoSEQ multiplex PCR; TCRdb lists only in-frame clones, some missing. The sample yields more than 550,000 clones, 90% seen once. This record comes from a study of shared clonotypes between healthy human individuals. This CDR3 has 14 residues. The germline CDR1 and CDR2 sequences are MNHEY and SMNVEV (reference sequence). After removal of 5 bases from V and 5 bases from J, the junction contained 9 bases not matched to a gene. The clonotype originates from a man younger than 35 in good health. Some clones in this sample may be carry-over from other donors' samples. The chain carries TRBV27 and TRBJ2-7; 7 bases match TRBD1. The sample taken for sequencing was memory CD8+ T cells from PBMCs. As for subset: CD45RO+ cells pooled with CCR7-negative TemRA cells. The CDR3 is CASSQQGSGNEQYF. CDR3 nucleotides: TGTGCCAGCAGTCAACAGGGGTCGGGTAACGAGCAGTACTTC.